This passage covers 17 T cell receptor beta chains from one sample sequenced in a study of CD8 T cells in Susac syndrome. RNA, at about 0.45 to 1 ug, was reverse transcribed with random hexamers. TCRdb re-called the immunoSEQ multiplex PCR reads with MiXCR, one entry per CDR3 protein. The sample carries some 130,000 distinct CDR3 sequences, roughly 94% recorded once. Material for sequencing was CD4+ T cells from PBMCs. These TCRs come from a human donor with multiple sclerosis.

This chain links TRBV9 with TRBJ2-3; TRBD2 agrees at 8 bases. This CDR3 spans 16 amino acids. Germline loops: CDR1 SGDLS, CDR2 YYNGEE. V lost 4 bases and J lost 5; bases outside the gene matches: 12. The CDR3: CASSLMRGEIGDTQYF. As DNA, the CDR3 is TGTGCCAGCAGCTTGATGCGGGGGGAAATCGGAGATACGCAGTATTTT.

The gene calls are TRBV29-1 and TRBJ1-1, with D possibly matching TRBD1 (6 bases). This CDR3 region has 13 residues. V lost 2 bases and J lost 4, with 11 bases in between. Per germline, CDR1 SQVTM and CDR2 ANQGSEA. The CDR3 coding sequence is TGCAGCGTTGAAAGGGGGGAAGGCACTGAAGCTTTCTTT. The encoded protein is CSVERGEGTEAFF.

The rearrangement joins TRBV2 to TRBJ2-5, with 7 nucleotides matching TRBD1. V gave up 3 bases and J gave up 4 bases; unmatched junction bases: 5. This CDR3 spans 14 amino acids. CDR1 is SNHLY, CDR2 FYNNEI, per germline. The CDR3 protein is CASSEHRGGETQYF. For the CDR3, the DNA is TGTGCCAGCAGTGAGCACAGGGGCGGAGAGACCCAGTACTTC.

V and J are TRBV6-2 or TRBV6-3 and TRBJ2-6; 11 positions match TRBD2. Germline CDR1 reads MNHEY; CDR2 reads SVGEGT. The CDR3 length is 19 residues. V lost 3 bases to trimming and J lost 0 bases; unmatched junction nucleotides: 7. The CDR3 coding sequence is TGTGCCAGCAGTTATCTAGCGGGGGGCACCAGCTCTGGGGCCAACGTCCTGACTTTC. Protein: CASSYLAGGTSSGANVLTF.

V usage is TRBV30 and J usage is TRBJ1-4, with 8 bases fitting TRBD1. The J segment lost 8 bases and the V segment lost 0 bases, leaving 5 bases of the junction unmatched. The CDR3 is made up of 14 amino acids. Germline V gene lookup returns CDR1 GTSNPN and CDR2 SVGIG (reference sequence). CDR3 sequence: CAWSVGQAREKLFF. The DNA for the CDR3 is TGTGCCTGGAGTGTGGGACAGGCTCGGGAAAAACTGTTTTTT.

The chain joins TRBV6-1 to TRBJ1-5, with TRBD1 matching over 9 bases. J gave up 2 bases and V 5 bases, and 10 bases lay outside the gene matches. CDR3 length: 17 amino acids. CDR1 is MNHNS, CDR2 SASEGT, per germline. CDR3 coding DNA: TGTGCCAGCAGTCCGTCACCGGGACAGGGAGGCAATCAGCCCCAGCATTTT. Translation: CASSPSPGQGGNQPQHF.

CDR3 nucleotides: TGCGCCAGCAGCCGTACCAGGGGGAGCGACGGAGCTTTCTTT. Its protein product is CASSRTRGSDGAFF. This chain joins TRBV5-1 and TRBJ1-1; 7 bases agree with TRBD1. V lost 4 bases to trimming and J lost 10 bases; unmatched junction nucleotides: 13. There are 14 residues in the CDR3. Germline V lookup: CDR1 SGHRS, CDR2 YFSETQ. Looking up the rest from reference TRBV5-1 and TRBJ1-1 gives the full variable domain: KAGVTQTPRYLIKTRGQQVTLSCSPISGHRSVSWYQQTPGQGLQFLFEYFSETQRNKGNFPGRFSGRQFSNSRSEMNVSTLELGDSALYLCASSRTRGSDGAFFGQGTRLTVV.

The V and J genes are TRBV7-9 and TRBJ1-1; D not resolved. Trimming removed 7 bases from V and 8 bases from J, with 14 bases in between. Germline CDR1 is SEHNR and CDR2 is FQNEAQ (reference sequence). This CDR3 comprises 12 residues. The CDR3 DNA sequence: TGTGCCAGCACCCCTCGAGACCCCGAAGCTTTCTTT. Its protein is CASTPRDPEAFF.

The chain recombines TRBV11-3 with TRBJ2-5; the D call may be TRBD1 or TRBD2 (6 bases each). Trimming took off 4 bases at V and 4 bases at J, with 13 bases between the two ends. The CDR3 is made up of 14 amino acids. The germline V gene has CDR1 SGHNT and CDR2 YENEEA. CDR3 sequence reads: CASSSGADGETQYF. In DNA form, the CDR3 reads TGTGCCAGCAGCTCGGGGGCCGACGGAGAGACCCAGTACTTC.

This chain connects TRBV30 to TRBJ1-1; no reliable D call. Deletions cut 2 bases from V and 1 base from J, with 8 bases between. The CDR3 has 13 residues. CDR1 and CDR2 from the germline V gene are GTSNPN and SVGIG (reference sequence). CDR3 residues: CAWSSSGNTEAFF. CDR3 DNA sequence: TGTGCCTGGAGTTCCTCCGGGAACACTGAAGCTTTCTTT.

This clonotype appeared a single time. The gene calls are TRBV7-9 and TRBJ1-2; no reliable D call. CDR3 length: 17 residues. CDR1 and CDR2 from the germline V gene are SEHNR and FQNEAQ (reference sequence). V lost 5 bases to trimming and J lost 1 base, with 20 bases between them. The CDR3 loop is CASSPRRGGRDNYGYTF. In nucleotides, the CDR3 is TGTGCCAGCAGCCCCCGCCGTGGTGGACGAGATAACTATGGCTACACCTTC.

The CDR3 sequence: CASSPGTGATGQPQHF. In nucleotides, the CDR3 is TGTGCCAGCTCACCGGGGACAGGGGCGACAGGACAGCCCCAGCATTTT. The rearrangement uses TRBV18 and TRBJ1-5; 10 bases are shared with TRBD1. The CDR3 is 16 amino acids. Germline-derived CDR1 and CDR2 are KGHSH and LQKENI. V trimming: 3 bases; J trimming: 7 bases; junction bases outside the gene matches: 9.

The genes are TRBV2 and TRBJ2-3; 9 positions agree with TRBD1. CDR3 length: 17 amino acids. V gave up 6 bases and J gave up 3 bases; unmatched junction bases: 13. Germline V CDR1 and CDR2: SNHLY, FYNNEI. The CDR3 DNA reads as TGTGCCAGCAGACCCGGTCTGGGACAGGGAGAAACAGATACGCAGTATTTT. Translated: CASRPGLGQGETDTQYF.

The chain is built from TRBV6-1 and TRBJ2-5; D is uncertain. CDR1 is MNHNS, CDR2 SASEGT, per germline. The CDR3 extends over 15 amino acids. V lost 1 base and J 6 bases, leaving 15 bases between the germline ends. CDR3 nucleotide sequence: TGTGCCAGCAGTGAAGAGGTGACTGTCAAGCAGACCCAGTACTTC. It encodes CASSEEVTVKQTQYF.

The genes are TRBV6-5 and TRBJ1-1; D might be TRBD1 (6 bases). Germline-derived CDR1 and CDR2 are MNHEY and SVGAGI. V lost 4 bases to trimming and J lost 1 base, with 10 bases between them. This CDR3 has 14 residues. The CDR3 DNA follows: TGTGCCAGCAGTTGGGCAGGGGAGAACACTGAAGCTTTCTTT. Its protein is CASSWAGENTEAFF.

The V and J genes are TRBV20-1 and TRBJ2-1, with D perhaps TRBD2 (6 bases). The V end was cut by 0 bases, the J end by 4 bases, with 13 bases between. The CDR3 length is 15 residues. Germline CDR1 and CDR2: DFQATT and SNEGSKA (reference sequence). CDR3: CSARDPGSGYNEQFF. The CDR3 coding sequence is TGCAGTGCTAGAGATCCTGGTAGCGGTTACAATGAGCAGTTCTTC.

The rearrangement joins TRBV9 to TRBJ1-2; 8 bases align to TRBD1. V shed 3 bases, J shed 10 bases, and the junction held 5 bases outside the gene matches. Per germline, CDR1 SGDLS and CDR2 YYNGEE. This CDR3 has 12 residues. The CDR3 is CASSEWDRIYTF. The CDR3 DNA reads as TGTGCCAGCAGCGAGTGGGACAGGATCTACACCTTC. Looking up the rest from reference TRBV9 and TRBJ1-2 gives the full variable domain: DSGVTQTPKHLITATGQRVTLRCSPRSGDLSVYWYQQSLDQGLQFLIQYYNGEERAKGNILERFSAQQFPDLHSELNLSSLELGDSALYFCASSEWDRIYTFGSGTRLTVV.